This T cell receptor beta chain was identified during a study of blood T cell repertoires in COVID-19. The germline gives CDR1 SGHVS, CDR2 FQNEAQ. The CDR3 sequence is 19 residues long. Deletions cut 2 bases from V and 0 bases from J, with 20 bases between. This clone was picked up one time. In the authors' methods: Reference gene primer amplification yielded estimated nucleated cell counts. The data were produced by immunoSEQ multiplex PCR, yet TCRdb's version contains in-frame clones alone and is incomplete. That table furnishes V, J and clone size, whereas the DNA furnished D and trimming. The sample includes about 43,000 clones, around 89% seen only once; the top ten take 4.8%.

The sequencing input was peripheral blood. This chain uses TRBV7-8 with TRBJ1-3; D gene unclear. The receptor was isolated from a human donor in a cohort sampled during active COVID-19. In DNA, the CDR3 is TGTGCCAGCAGCTTATTACGATGGTCGGTTTCGTCCTCTGGAAACACCATATATTTT. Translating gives CASSLLRWSVSSSGNTIYF. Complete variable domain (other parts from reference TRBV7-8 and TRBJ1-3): GAGVSQSPRYKVAKRGQDVALRCDPISGHVSLFWYQQALGQGPEFLTYFQNEAQLDKSGLPSDRFFAERPEGSVSTLKIQRTQQEDSAVYLCASSLLRWSVSSSGNTIYFGEGSWLTVV.